This T cell receptor (beta chain) came from a study of T-cell reconstitution after alpha-beta-depleted transplantation in children. Germline values: CDR1 MDHEN, CDR2 SYDVKM. V lost 5 bases and J 6 bases, leaving 13 bases between the germline ends. This CDR3 is built from 13 residues. Whole-study findings and limits: Fresh T-cell production supplied most of the T-cell counts and diversity seen one year after transplant.

In its sample, this clonotype was seen many times. The antigen is undetermined. Preparation of the TCRbeta library was carried out with unique molecular identifiers. From the PCR reads, TCRdb called clonotypes with MiXCR, one entry per CDR3 protein. The repertoire holds a few hundred thousand distinct CDR3 sequences, over 20% seen once, with 2.6% in the top ten. Material: PBMCs, obtained before TCRalphabeta/CD19-depleted stem cell transplant. The source is a girl aged 2-15 years with Fanconi anemia, due to receive a stem cell transplant. This sequence joins TRBV28 and TRBJ1-2; D is perhaps TRBD1 (5 bases). The DNA of the CDR3 is TGTGCCAGCAGTCGGACACCGGCCCATGGCTACACCTTC. It encodes CASSRTPAHGYTF.